A selection of T cell receptor beta chains follows, all from one sample in a study of cytomegalovirus exposure and HLA in healthy donors. Produced via immunoSEQ multiplex PCR; TCRdb's table is partial and in-frame only. The table shows hundreds of thousands of clones, with about nine tenths occurring only once. The sequencing input was PBMCs. These receptor sequences come from a woman aged 18-29 years in good health and CMV-seronegative. Both conserved end residues are part of each CDR3.

v_call cdr3_aa
TRBV27 CASSFRAGRGYGYTF
TRBV28 CASSGSGGAYNEQFF
TRBV7-8 CASSLDRGAKQETQYF
TRBV13 CASSLGWAGPSGELFF
TRBV28 CASKRTASYEQYF
TRBV6-6 CASSFTGQGQAEQYF
TRBV28 CASSLSGTGGSNQPQHF
TRBV7-3 CASSLWGGRGRAGFNYGYTF
TRBV4-2 CASSQNRGSNTDTQYF
TRBV28 CASSTDNYGYTF
TRBV28 CASSFKRVNTEAFF
TRBV7-8 CASSRGTPGDNSPLHF
TRBV30 CAWSKGQLSGANVLTF
TRBV27 CASSEPTRDSLNEQYF
TRBV5-1 CASSLEETGGGNTIYF
TRBV11-2 CASSKFRTGGASGELFF
TRBV5-6 CASSQGLVRAKNIQYF
TRBV27 CASSHSGRASEQYF
TRBV7-2 CASSLDRDRGHGYTF
TRBV5-6 CASSWVGTSGRNEQFF
TRBV6-1 CASIPQDGNTEAFF
TRBV10-1 CASSEGDTGTDTQYF
TRBV15 CATSRDQGSDTQYF
TRBV6-5 CASSYSADSGNTIYF
TRBV7-9 CASRPPREYEQYF
TRBV7-6 CASSLEASEETQYF
TRBV16 CASSPDRGNTEAFF
TRBV7-2 CASSLGRGLNGYTF